This TCR beta chain comes out of a study of shared clonotypes between healthy human individuals (dated by TCRdb to 2019 to 2021). About the study as a whole: A couple of women and three men aged 18 to 49 years were included in the cohort. Different laboratories and diverse techniques were used to prepare libraries and sequence TCR repertoires, to increase sequencing depth and limit assay-specific biases. For each donor, three plates each were used for CD4 naive and CD4 memory, two plates were used for CD8 naive, and one plate was used for CD8 memory. To estimate repertoire size and how much clonotype sharing occurs between individuals, the study deeply sequenced the blood TCR repertoires of five healthy adults. Between about 0.8 and 9 billion PBMCs per donor were obtained by leukapheresis.

The paper as a whole reports these results and caveats: Incomplete sequencing was indicated by rarefaction of sorted-subset datasets, despite the large sequencing depth. When a few donors were compared, the shared fraction of clonotypes was about 5% for naive CD4, roughly 3.4% for naive CD8, more than 2% for memory CD4, and 0.4% for memory CD8. Sampling was limited to blood, and TCR repertoires in tissue likely differ from TCR repertoires in blood. Because the study included a small number of donors, the genetic and exposure-history diversity represented was limited. Compared with non-shared clonotypes, clonotypes shared by all four sorted-subset donors had higher generation probabilities. Pairwise subsampling indicated that sequencing depth was expected to affect the degree of clonotype sharing among donors. Naive subsets generally had larger estimated clonotype richness than memory subsets did.

Donors were healthy HIV-negative adults with no recently reported acute infections or vaccinations. Every donor was a Caucasian adult living in Nashville, Tennessee, USA. CD4+ T cells were enriched through magnetic negative selection, after which naive cells were positively selected on CD45RA and the remaining negative fraction served as the memory subset. Blood was obtained by leukapheresis, after which PBMCs were separated by Ficoll-Histopaque density gradient centrifugation and cryopreserved in liquid nitrogen vapor phase. Purity and quantity of every magnetically sorted T cell population were checked by analytical flow cytometry. Genomic DNA was isolated from each sorted fraction and quantified by UV absorbance on a Nanodrop 2000c. Only a few counts were recorded for this clone. Its antigen is still unknown. The sample holds no much larger clone one base away, and base qualities are not on file.

CDR1 and CDR2 (SNHLY, FYNNEI) derive from the germline V gene. The CDR3 contains 15 residues, cysteine and phenylalanine counted. The kept DNA is CDR3 alone, 45 bases in frame from the first base. For this chain, trimming is 8 bases at the V end and 6 bases at the J end, and the number of junction bases without a gene match is 12. TCR CDR3 regions were amplified from genomic DNA by multiplex PCR using the deep immunoSEQ assay. Extracted genomic DNA from each cell subset was spread evenly across all wells of several immunoSEQ 96-well plates, with each plate serving as a replicate. For sorted subsets, each replicate PCR was loaded with about 200 ng genomic DNA, equivalent to about 33,000 T cell genomes. Purified libraries were quantified with a Qubit 3.0 fluorometer, sized on a Bioanalyzer 2100, and re-quantified with the KAPA Library Quantification kit. Each immunoSEQ 96-well plate was sequenced on its own single-read 150-cycle Illumina NextSeq 550 flow cell. The published analysis was carried out like this. Because the immunoSEQ output included only junctional sequences and no quality scores, the filtering could not be the same as the filtering used for full-length reads. To assign V/J genes and CDR3, sequences were annotated against IMGT germline references using PyIR, a Python wrapper for IgBLAST v1.9. Reads were filtered out if the reads had weak V/J assignments (E-value above 1e-6), no CDR3, stop codons, out-of-frame junctions, or ambiguous translated residues. A V3J clonotype was defined by an identical inferred V gene, J gene, and CDR3 amino acid sequence. The percentage overlap between two repertoires was calculated by dividing the number of shared unique clonotypes by the size of the smaller repertoire. Repertoire richness was assessed with RTK rarefaction, the Chao1 estimator, and Recon v2.1 estimates of unobserved clonotypes. OLGA was used to compute generation probabilities for all TCRbeta clonotypes that the gDNA method yielded from several donors. TCRdb mirrors the immuneACCESS table, restricted to in-frame sequences. Some clones are absent from its copies; in checked studies, under half trace to an unresolved V gene, and the reason for the others is unknown. The V and J calls and clone size are taken from that table; D and trimming were inferred from the DNA. This sample holds 950,000 to 1,300,000 clones; approximately 70% were observed only once. Together, the top ten hold approximately 1.5% of the sample.

In this chain, TRBV2 is recombined with TRBJ2-1, and TRBD2 aligns with 8 junction nucleotides. The receptor was derived from a man aged 18 to 35 in good health. Sequencing was carried out using memory CD4+ T cells sorted from blood. What this sample's cell subset or site label stands for: CD45RA-negative fraction. The CDR3 reads as follows: CASGRYRGGINEQFF. The DNA is as follows: TGTGCCAGCGGTCGATACCGGGGGGGTATCAATGAGCAGTTCTTC. Here the CDR3 is joined to the reference TRBV2 and TRBJ2-1 genes, and the full variable domain is: EPEVTQTPSHQVTQMGQEVILRCVPISNHLYFYWYRQILGQKVEFLVSFYNNEISEKSEIFDDQFSVERPDGSNFTLKIRSTKLEDSAMYFCASGRYRGGINEQFFGPGTRLTVL.